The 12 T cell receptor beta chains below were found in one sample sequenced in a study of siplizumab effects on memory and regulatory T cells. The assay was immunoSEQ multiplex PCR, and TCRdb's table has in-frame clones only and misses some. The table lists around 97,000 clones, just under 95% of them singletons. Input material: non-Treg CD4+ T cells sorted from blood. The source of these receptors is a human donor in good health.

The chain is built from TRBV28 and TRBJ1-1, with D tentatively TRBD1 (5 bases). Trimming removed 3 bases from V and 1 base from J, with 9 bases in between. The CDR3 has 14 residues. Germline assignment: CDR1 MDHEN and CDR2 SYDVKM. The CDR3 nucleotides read TGTGCCAGCAGTTTTGGGGGGAAGAACACTGAAGCTTTCTTT. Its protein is CASSFGGKNTEAFF.

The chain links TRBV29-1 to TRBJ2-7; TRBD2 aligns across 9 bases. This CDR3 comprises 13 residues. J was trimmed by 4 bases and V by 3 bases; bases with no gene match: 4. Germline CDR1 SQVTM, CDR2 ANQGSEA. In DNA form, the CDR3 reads TGCAGCGTTGAGCGGGAGGGCCGATACGAGCAGTACTTC. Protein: CSVEREGRYEQYF.

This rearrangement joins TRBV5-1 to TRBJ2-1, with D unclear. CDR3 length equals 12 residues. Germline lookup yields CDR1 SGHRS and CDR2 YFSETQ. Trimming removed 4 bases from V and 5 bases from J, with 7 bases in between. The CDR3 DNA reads TGCGCCAGCAGCCAGTATCACAATGAGCAGTTCTTC. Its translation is CASSQYHNEQFF.

The CDR3 loop is CASNKGGSGNTIYF. The CDR3 DNA reads as TGTGCCAGCAATAAAGGGGGCTCTGGAAACACCATATATTTT. The V and J genes are TRBV6-6 and TRBJ1-3; D is possibly TRBD1 (6 bases). This CDR3 region has 14 residues. The ends were cut back, 7 bases at V and 0 bases at J, with 10 bases in the middle. From germline, CDR1 is MNHNY and CDR2 SVGAGI (reference sequence).

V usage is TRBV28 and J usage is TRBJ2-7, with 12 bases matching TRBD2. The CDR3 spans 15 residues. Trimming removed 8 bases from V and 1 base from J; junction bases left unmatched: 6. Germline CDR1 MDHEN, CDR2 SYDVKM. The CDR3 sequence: CASPPGLAGSYEQYF. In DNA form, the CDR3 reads TGTGCCAGCCCCCCTGGACTAGCGGGGTCCTACGAGCAGTACTTC.

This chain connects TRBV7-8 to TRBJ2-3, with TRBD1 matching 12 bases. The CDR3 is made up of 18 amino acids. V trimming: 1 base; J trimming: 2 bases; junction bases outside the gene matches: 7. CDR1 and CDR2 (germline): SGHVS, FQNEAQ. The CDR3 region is CASSLVGGQGAHTDTQYF. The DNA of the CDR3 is TGTGCCAGCAGCTTAGTGGGGGGACAGGGGGCCCACACAGATACGCAGTATTTT.

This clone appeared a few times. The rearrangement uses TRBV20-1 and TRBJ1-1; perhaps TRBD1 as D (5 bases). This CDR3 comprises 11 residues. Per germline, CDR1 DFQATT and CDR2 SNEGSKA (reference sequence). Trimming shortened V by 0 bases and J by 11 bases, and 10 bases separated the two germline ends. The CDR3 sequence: CSARESWGAFF. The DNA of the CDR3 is TGCAGTGCTAGAGAAAGTTGGGGGGCTTTCTTT.

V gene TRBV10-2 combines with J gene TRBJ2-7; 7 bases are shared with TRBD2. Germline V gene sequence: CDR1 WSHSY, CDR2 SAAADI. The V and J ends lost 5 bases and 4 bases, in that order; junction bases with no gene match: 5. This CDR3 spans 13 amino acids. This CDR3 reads CASSPGGVYEQYF. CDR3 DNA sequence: TGCGCCAGCAGTCCGGGAGGAGTATACGAGCAGTACTTC.

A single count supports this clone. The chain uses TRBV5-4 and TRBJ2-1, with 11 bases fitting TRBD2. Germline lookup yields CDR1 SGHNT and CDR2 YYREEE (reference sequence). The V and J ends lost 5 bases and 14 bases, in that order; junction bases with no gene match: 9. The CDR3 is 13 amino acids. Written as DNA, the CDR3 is TGTGCCAGCAGTACTAGCGGGAGATGGTTTGAGTTCTTC. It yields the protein CASSTSGRWFEFF.

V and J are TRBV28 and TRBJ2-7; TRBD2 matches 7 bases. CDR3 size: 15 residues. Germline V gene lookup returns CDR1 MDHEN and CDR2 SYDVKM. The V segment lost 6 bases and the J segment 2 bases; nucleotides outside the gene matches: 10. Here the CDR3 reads CASSTWGGVAYEQYF. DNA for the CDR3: TGTGCCAGCAGCACATGGGGAGGGGTCGCCTACGAGCAGTACTTC.

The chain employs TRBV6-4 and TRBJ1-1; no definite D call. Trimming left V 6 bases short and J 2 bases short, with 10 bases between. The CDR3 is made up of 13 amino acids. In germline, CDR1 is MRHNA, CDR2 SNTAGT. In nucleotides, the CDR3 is TGTGCCAGCAGAGCTTTTGGAAACACTGAAGCTTTCTTT. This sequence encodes CASRAFGNTEAFF.

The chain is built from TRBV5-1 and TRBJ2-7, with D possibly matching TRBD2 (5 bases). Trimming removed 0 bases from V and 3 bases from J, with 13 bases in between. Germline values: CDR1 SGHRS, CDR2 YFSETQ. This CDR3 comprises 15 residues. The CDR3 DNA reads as TGCGCCAGCAGCTTGGCGGCAAGCGGACTCTACGAGCAGTACTTC. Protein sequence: CASSLAASGLYEQYF.